Shown below are 21 T cell receptor beta chains from a single sample sequenced in a study of identical twins. TCRdb fed the 5' RACE reads into MiXCR, producing one record per CDR3 protein. The sample yields around 510,000 distinct CDR3 sequences, roughly an eighth seen once. This sample was shared with a second study, whose subject was yellow fever vaccine responses in identical twins.

What was sequenced was CD4+ T cells sorted from blood. These receptor sequences come from a young woman in good health.

This clonotype was counted a few times. The chain recombines TRBV24-1 with TRBJ2-3; TRBD1 might be the D (5 bases). CDR1 and CDR2 (germline): KGHDR, SFDVKD. Between the trimmed V and J ends, which lost 3 bases and 4 bases, there was a span of 16 bases. The CDR3 is 16 residues long. The CDR3 sequence is CATSDPGNLGSDTQYF. The DNA for the CDR3 is TGTGCCACCAGTGATCCAGGGAATTTGGGATCAGATACGCAGTATTTT.

This clonotype was seen repeatedly, ten times or more. The J gene is TRBJ2-3, the V gene TRBV7-2, with 7 bases fitting TRBD2. In germline, CDR1 is SGHTA, CDR2 FQGNSA. The CDR3 totals 13 residues. After removal of 5 bases from V and 5 bases from J, the junction contained 4 bases not matched to a gene. CDR3: CASSLEREDTQYF. CDR3 sequence (DNA): TGTGCCAGCAGCCTTGAGCGGGAAGATACGCAGTATTTT.

The J gene is TRBJ2-1, the V gene TRBV10-3; D is perhaps TRBD2 (5 bases). V was cut by 2 bases and J by 4 bases, with 12 bases left in between. The V gene's germline CDR1 is ENHRY and CDR2 SYGVKD. The CDR3 has 15 residues. The CDR3 sequence: CAISEGPTGYNEQFF. In nucleotides, the CDR3 is TGTGCCATCAGTGAGGGCCCTACGGGATACAATGAGCAGTTCTTC.

This chain links TRBV6-1 with TRBJ1-1, with unresolved D. V was cut by 6 bases and J by 9 bases, with 20 bases left in between. CDR1 and CDR2 from the germline V gene are MNHNS and SASEGT. The CDR3 has 14 amino acids. The CDR3 DNA reads as TGTGCCAGCAGGCTGGATGGATTATCCTTCCAAGCTTTCTTT. Its translation is CASRLDGLSFQAFF.

The sample holds a few counts of this clonotype. The rearrangement uses TRBV29-1 and TRBJ2-5; TRBD1 matches 8 bases. The CDR3 has 14 residues. In germline, CDR1 is SQVTM, CDR2 ANQGSEA. Germline trimming cut 8 bases from V and 2 bases from J; bases unmatched to any gene: 10. The CDR3 DNA follows: TGCAGCACGTCGACAGGGGTGCAACAAGAGACCCAGTACTTC. Amino acid sequence: CSTSTGVQQETQYF.

The chain links TRBV10-3 to TRBJ2-3, with 10 positions matching TRBD2. The germline CDR1 and CDR2 sequences are ENHRY and SYGVKD. V shed 6 bases, J shed 1 base, and the junction held 7 bases outside the gene matches. The CDR3 has 16 amino acids. Here the CDR3 reads CAIRLGGTSGTDTQYF. The CDR3 region has the DNA TGTGCCATCAGGTTAGGGGGGACTAGCGGCACAGATACGCAGTATTTT.

The genes are TRBV24-1 and TRBJ2-1; 12 nucleotides match TRBD2. J gave up 3 bases and V 4 bases, and 6 bases lay outside the gene matches. CDR3 length: 17 amino acids. The germline gives CDR1 KGHDR, CDR2 SFDVKD. In DNA, the CDR3 is TGTGCCACCAGTGAACGTTCACTAGCGGGAGGCTACAATGAGCAGTTCTTC. Amino acid sequence: CATSERSLAGGYNEQFF.

The chain couples TRBV6-1 to TRBJ2-3; TRBD2 might be the D (5 bases). V lost 4 bases and J 3 bases, leaving 8 bases between the germline ends. This CDR3 region has 13 residues. CDR1 is MNHNS and CDR2 is SASEGT in the germline V gene. The CDR3 coding sequence is TGTGCCAGCAGTGGCCGGGAAACAGATACGCAGTATTTT. Its translation is CASSGRETDTQYF.

The V gene is TRBV20-1, the J gene TRBJ2-1; TRBD2 matches at 12 bases. J gave up 7 bases and V 6 bases, and 10 bases lay outside the gene matches. The CDR3 sequence is 15 residues long. The germline gives CDR1 DFQATT, CDR2 SNEGSKA (reference sequence). CDR3 DNA sequence: TGCAGTGCCACAAGACTAGCGGGAGCCTCTAATGAGCAGTTCTTC. This gives the protein CSATRLAGASNEQFF.

A few counts support this clonotype. J is TRBJ2-1 and V is TRBV10-1; TRBD2 might be the D (6 bases). CDR1 WNHNN and CDR2 SYGVQD come from the germline V gene (reference sequence). Trimming took 0 bases from V and 9 from J, leaving 12 bases between them. CDR3 size: 14 residues. CDR3 residues: CASSESFGGGEQFF. The CDR3 region has the DNA TGCGCCAGCAGTGAGTCGTTCGGGGGTGGTGAGCAGTTCTTC.

V and J are TRBV7-8 and TRBJ2-7; 9 bases are a match to TRBD1. This CDR3 contains 16 residues. Germline-derived CDR1 and CDR2 are SGHVS and FQNEAQ. With 5 bases clipped from V and 7 bases from J, the junction kept 15 bases outside the gene matches. The CDR3, as DNA: TGTGCCAGCAGCCCTGGACCCGGGACAGGGAAAGATGAGCAGTACTTC. It encodes CASSPGPGTGKDEQYF.

This clonotype was counted only a few times. V is TRBV4-1 and J is TRBJ2-5, with 9 bases that match TRBD2. Per the germline V gene, CDR1 is MGHRA and CDR2 is YSYEKL. Germline trimming cut 0 bases from V and 5 bases from J; bases unmatched to any gene: 10. The CDR3 is made up of 17 amino acids. The CDR3, as DNA: TGCGCCAGCAGCCAAGATCCGGGTAGCGGGAGACACGAGACCCAGTACTTC. Protein product: CASSQDPGSGRHETQYF.

This chain links TRBV10-3 with TRBJ2-3; TRBD1 aligns across 7 bases. Germline V gives CDR1 ENHRY, CDR2 SYGVKD. V trimming: 6 bases; J trimming: 5 bases; junction bases outside the gene matches: 5. This CDR3 is built from 13 residues. CDR3 region: CAISADREDTQYF. For the CDR3, the DNA is TGTGCCATCAGCGCCGACAGGGAAGATACGCAGTATTTT.

This clonotype showed up just a few times. The V and J genes are TRBV7-9 and TRBJ2-7; tentatively, D is TRBD1 (5 bases). Germline assignment: CDR1 SEHNR and CDR2 FQNEAQ (reference sequence). This CDR3 region has 16 residues. Trimming removed 5 bases at V and 0 bases at J, with 17 bases between. CDR3 residues: CASSPLGKGNSYEQYF. CDR3 sequence (DNA): TGTGCCAGCAGCCCGCTCGGCAAGGGGAACTCCTACGAGCAGTACTTC.

This clonotype has a count of ten or more. The chain is built from TRBV20-1 and TRBJ1-1, with D maybe TRBD1 (6 bases). The V end was cut by 1 base, the J end by 10 bases, with 19 bases between. The CDR3 covers 14 residues. CDR1 is DFQATT, CDR2 SNEGSKA, per germline (reference sequence). In nucleotides, the CDR3 is TGCAGTGCTAGAGGGGGGGGCGCACTAGGGACAGCTTTCTTT. Translation gives CSARGGGALGTAFF.

The chain uses TRBV4-3 and TRBJ2-3; D not certain. V lost 0 bases and J lost 0, with 4 bases in between. The germline V gene has CDR1 LGHNA and CDR2 YSLEER. CDR3 length equals 14 residues. The CDR3 DNA is TGCGCCAGCAGCCAAGATCTGAGCACAGATACGCAGTATTTT. It encodes CASSQDLSTDTQYF.

V and J are TRBV7-9 and TRBJ1-1; D is unclear. Between the trimmed V and J ends, which lost 4 bases and 4 bases, there was a span of 7 bases. CDR3 length: 12 residues. Looked up from germline, CDR1 is SEHNR and CDR2 is FQNEAQ (reference sequence). This CDR3 is CASSSLGTEAFF. Here the CDR3 DNA reads TGTGCCAGCAGCTCCCTAGGCACTGAAGCTTTCTTT.

The chain combines TRBV12-3 or TRBV12-4 with TRBJ2-5; D ambiguous. This CDR3 has 12 residues. Trimming took off 11 bases at V and 5 bases at J, with 15 bases between the two ends. The CDR3 loop reads CASNYLGETQYF. CDR3 DNA sequence: TGTGCCTCCAATTACCTCGGGGAGACCCAGTACTTC.

This clonotype came up many times. This chain connects TRBV7-2 to TRBJ2-5; 8 bases are shared with TRBD1. Per germline, CDR1 SGHTA and CDR2 FQGNSA. With V trimmed by 5 bases and J by 1 base, 6 bases remained unmatched. The CDR3 is 15 amino acids. The CDR3 reads CASSLRDRPQETQYF. The CDR3 DNA reads TGTGCCAGCAGCCTAAGGGACAGGCCCCAAGAGACCCAGTACTTC.

The sample holds a few counts of this clonotype. The chain carries TRBV7-3 and TRBJ2-3; TRBD2 agrees at 10 bases. The V and J ends lost 1 base and 6 bases, in that order; junction bases with no gene match: 4. The V gene's germline CDR1 is SGHTA and CDR2 FQGTGA. This CDR3 is built from 15 residues. The CDR3 is CASSLKRGGGDTQYF. CDR3 sequence (DNA): TGTGCCAGCAGCTTAAAGCGGGGGGGCGGGGATACGCAGTATTTT.

V and J are TRBV12-5 and TRBJ2-7, with a possible D match to TRBD2 (6 bases). The V end lost 10 bases, the J end lost 0 bases, and 19 bases lay between the germline ends. CDR1 is LGHNT, CDR2 FRNRAP, per germline. CDR3 length: 15 residues. CDR3 loop: CAIWTSGLSSYEQYF. CDR3 DNA sequence: TGTGCTATTTGGACCAGCGGGCTTAGCTCCTACGAGCAGTACTTC.